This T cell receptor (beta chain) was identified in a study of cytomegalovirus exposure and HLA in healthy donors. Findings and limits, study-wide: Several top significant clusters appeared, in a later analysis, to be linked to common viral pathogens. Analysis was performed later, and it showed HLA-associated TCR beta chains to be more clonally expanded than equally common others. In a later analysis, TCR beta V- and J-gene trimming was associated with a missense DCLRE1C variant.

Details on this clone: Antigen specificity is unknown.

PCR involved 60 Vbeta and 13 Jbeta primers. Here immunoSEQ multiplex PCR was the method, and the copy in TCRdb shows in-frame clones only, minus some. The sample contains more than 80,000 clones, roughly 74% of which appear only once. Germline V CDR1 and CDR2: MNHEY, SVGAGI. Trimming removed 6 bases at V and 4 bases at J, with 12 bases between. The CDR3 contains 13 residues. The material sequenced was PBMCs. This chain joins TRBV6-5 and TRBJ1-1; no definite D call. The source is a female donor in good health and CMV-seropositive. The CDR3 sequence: CASSPVISTEAFF. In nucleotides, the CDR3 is TGTGCCAGCAGCCCGGTTATAAGCACTGAAGCTTTCTTT.